This T cell receptor (beta chain) was captured by sequencing in a study of cytomegalovirus exposure and HLA in healthy donors. Regarding the study as a whole: TCR clusters originating in the first cohort tended to co-occur in the 120 validation repertoires, according to a later analysis. It was reported that the classifier diagnosed cytomegalovirus status with high specificity and sensitivity in both the original and validation cohorts. Most TCR sequences were uncommon, yet certain public TCRs appeared in many donors.

As to this clone: As yet, its antigen is unknown.

The method was immunoSEQ multiplex PCR; TCRdb's version includes in-frame clones alone and lacks a portion of them. The repertoire holds 140,000 to 150,000 clones, with 94% as singletons. The CDR3 runs 14 residues. The V and J ends lost 8 bases and 2 bases respectively, with 13 bases between them. Germline V gene lookup returns CDR1 SNHLY and CDR2 FYNNEI. The donors were in the roughly 130-subject validation cohort, distinct from the roughly 670-subject first cohort. The sequence was collected from a man younger than 35 in good health and CMV-seropositive. Sequencing was performed on PBMCs. The V gene is TRBV2, the J gene TRBJ1-3; tentative D call: TRBD1 (6 bases). The CDR3 DNA sequence: TGTGCCAGCCTCCTTGAGGGGGCTGGAAACACCATATATTTT. Its protein product is CASLLEGAGNTIYF.